This T cell receptor beta chain was profiled in a study of blood T cell repertoires in COVID-19. This clone appeared once. With 6 bases clipped from V and 4 bases from J, the junction kept 3 bases outside the gene matches. CDR3 length equals 13 residues. CDR1 and CDR2 from the germline V gene are MNHEY and SVGAGI. In the original processing: The assay estimated nucleated cells by amplifying reference gene primers. Using immunoSEQ multiplex PCR, the repertoire was profiled, and TCRdb retains in-frame clones only, with some absent. That table supplies the V and J calls and clone size; D and trimming were determined from the DNA. Of about 340,000 clones in the sample, around 87% were seen once.

The chain joins TRBV6-5 to TRBJ1-2, with TRBD1 matching 9 bases. Sequencing was performed on peripheral blood. The receptor's source is a woman in her 50s with COVID-19, enrolled during active disease. The CDR3: CASRTGGGYGYTF. CDR3 bases: TGTGCCAGCAGGACAGGGGGTGGCTATGGCTACACCTTC.